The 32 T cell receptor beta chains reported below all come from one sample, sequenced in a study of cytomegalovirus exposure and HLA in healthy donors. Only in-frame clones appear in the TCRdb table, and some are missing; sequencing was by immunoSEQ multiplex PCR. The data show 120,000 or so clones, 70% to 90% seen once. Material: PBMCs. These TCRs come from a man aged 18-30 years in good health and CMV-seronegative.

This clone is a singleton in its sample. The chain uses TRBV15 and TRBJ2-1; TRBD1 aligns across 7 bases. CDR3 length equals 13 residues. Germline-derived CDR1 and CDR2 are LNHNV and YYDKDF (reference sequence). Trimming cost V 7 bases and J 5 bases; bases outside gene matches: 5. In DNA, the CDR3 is TGTGCCACCACCGGGGACAGAAACAATGAGCAGTTCTTC. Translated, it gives CATTGDRNNEQFF.

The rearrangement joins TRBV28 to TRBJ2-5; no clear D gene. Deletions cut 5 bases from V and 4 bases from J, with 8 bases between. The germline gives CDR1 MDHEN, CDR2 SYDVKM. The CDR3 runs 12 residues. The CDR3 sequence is CASSPERETQYF. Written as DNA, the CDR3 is TGTGCCAGCAGTCCCGAGAGAGAGACCCAGTACTTC.

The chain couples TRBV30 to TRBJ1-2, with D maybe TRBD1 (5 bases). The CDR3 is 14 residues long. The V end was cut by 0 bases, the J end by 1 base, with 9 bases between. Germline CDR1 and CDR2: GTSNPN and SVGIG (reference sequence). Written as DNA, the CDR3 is TGTGCCTGGAGTGTGGGGGGGGATAACTATGGCTACACCTTC. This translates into CAWSVGGDNYGYTF.

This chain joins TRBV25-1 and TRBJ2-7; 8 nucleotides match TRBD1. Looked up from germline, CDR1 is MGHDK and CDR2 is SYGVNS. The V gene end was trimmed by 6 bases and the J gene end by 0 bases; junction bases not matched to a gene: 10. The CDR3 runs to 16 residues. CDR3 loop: CASRRDKTGGSYEQYF. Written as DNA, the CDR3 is TGTGCCAGCAGACGAGATAAAACAGGGGGCTCCTACGAGCAGTACTTC.

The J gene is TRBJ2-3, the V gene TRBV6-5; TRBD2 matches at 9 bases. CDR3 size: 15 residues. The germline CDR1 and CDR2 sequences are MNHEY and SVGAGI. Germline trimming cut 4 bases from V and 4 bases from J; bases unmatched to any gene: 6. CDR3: CASSSPGLASDTQYF. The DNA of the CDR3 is TGTGCCAGCAGTTCGCCGGGACTAGCTTCAGATACGCAGTATTTT.

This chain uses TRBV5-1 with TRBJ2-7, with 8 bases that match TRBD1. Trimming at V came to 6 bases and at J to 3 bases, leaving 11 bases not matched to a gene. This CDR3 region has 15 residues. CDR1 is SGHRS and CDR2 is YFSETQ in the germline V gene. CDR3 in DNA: TGCGCCAGCACCGATCCGACAGGGGTGATCTACGAGCAGTACTTC. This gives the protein CASTDPTGVIYEQYF.

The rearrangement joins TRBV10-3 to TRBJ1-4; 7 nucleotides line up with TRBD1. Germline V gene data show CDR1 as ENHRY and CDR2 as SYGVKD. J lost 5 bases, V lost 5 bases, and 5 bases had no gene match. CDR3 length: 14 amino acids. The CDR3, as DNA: TGTGCCATCAGTCCGACAGGGAGGAATGAAAAACTGTTTTTT. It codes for CAISPTGRNEKLFF.

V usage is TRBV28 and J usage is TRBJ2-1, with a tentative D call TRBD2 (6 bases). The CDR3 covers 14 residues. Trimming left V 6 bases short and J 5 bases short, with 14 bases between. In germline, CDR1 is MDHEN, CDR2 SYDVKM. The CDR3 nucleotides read TGTGCCAGCAGCCGGGGGTTTGGGGACAATGAGCAGTTCTTC. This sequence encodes CASSRGFGDNEQFF.

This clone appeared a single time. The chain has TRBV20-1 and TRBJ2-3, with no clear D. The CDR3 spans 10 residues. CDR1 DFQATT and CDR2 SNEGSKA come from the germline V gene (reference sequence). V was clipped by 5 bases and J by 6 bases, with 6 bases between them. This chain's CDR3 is CSAPLDTQYF. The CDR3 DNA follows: TGCAGTGCTCCCCTGGATACGCAGTATTTT.

As DNA, the CDR3 is TGTGCCAGCACCCTTTTGGGACAGGGCTATGGCTACACCTTC. Translated, it gives CASTLLGQGYGYTF. This chain joins TRBV5-6 and TRBJ1-2; 9 bases match TRBD1. Germline CDR1 SGHDT, CDR2 YYEEEE. CDR3 length: 14 amino acids. The trim removed 6 bases at V and 4 bases at J, leaving 7 bases unmatched.

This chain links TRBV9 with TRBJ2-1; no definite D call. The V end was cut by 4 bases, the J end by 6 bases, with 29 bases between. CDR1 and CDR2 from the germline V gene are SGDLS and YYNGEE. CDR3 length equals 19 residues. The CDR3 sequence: CASSSSSLARLALGNEQFF. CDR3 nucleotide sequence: TGTGCCAGCAGCTCCAGCTCCCTGGCGAGGCTCGCCCTTGGCAATGAGCAGTTCTTC. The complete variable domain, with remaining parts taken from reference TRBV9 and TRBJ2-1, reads DSGVTQTPKHLITATGQRVTLRCSPRSGDLSVYWYQQSLDQGLQFLIQYYNGEERAKGNILERFSAQQFPDLHSELNLSSLELGDSALYFCASSSSSLARLALGNEQFFGPGTRLTVL.

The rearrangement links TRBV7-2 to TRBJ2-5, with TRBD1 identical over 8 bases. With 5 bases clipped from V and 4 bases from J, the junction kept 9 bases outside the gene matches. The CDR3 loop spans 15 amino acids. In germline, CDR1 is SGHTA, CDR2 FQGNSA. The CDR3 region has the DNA TGTGCCAGCAGCCCTGGACAGGGAATGGCAGAGACCCAGTACTTC. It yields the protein CASSPGQGMAETQYF.

Here the CDR3 reads CASSQDQWGETYEQYF. As DNA, the CDR3 is TGCGCCAGCAGCCAAGATCAATGGGGGGAGACCTACGAGCAGTACTTC. The rearrangement uses TRBV4-1 and TRBJ2-7; perhaps TRBD2 as D (6 bases). Trimming took off 0 bases at V and 2 bases at J, with 14 bases between the two ends. Germline V CDR1 and CDR2: MGHRA, YSYEKL. This CDR3 comprises 16 residues.

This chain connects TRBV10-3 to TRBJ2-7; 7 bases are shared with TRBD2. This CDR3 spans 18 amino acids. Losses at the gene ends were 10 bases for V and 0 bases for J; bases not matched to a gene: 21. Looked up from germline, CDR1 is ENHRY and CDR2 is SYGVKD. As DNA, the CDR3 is TGTGCCACCAAGGAAGGAGTTAGCGGGCGGGATGACTCCTACGAGCAGTACTTC. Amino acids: CATKEGVSGRDDSYEQYF.

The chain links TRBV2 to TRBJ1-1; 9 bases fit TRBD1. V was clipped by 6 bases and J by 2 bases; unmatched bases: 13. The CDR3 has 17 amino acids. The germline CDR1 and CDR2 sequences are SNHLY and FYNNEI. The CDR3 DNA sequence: TGTGCCAGCAGGACCGCCACAGGGGGCTGGCAAAACACTGAAGCTTTCTTT. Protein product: CASRTATGGWQNTEAFF. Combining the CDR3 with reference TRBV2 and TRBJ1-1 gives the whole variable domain EPEVTQTPSHQVTQMGQEVILRCVPISNHLYFYWYRQILGQKVEFLVSFYNNEISEKSEIFDDQFSVERPDGSNFTLKIRSTKLEDSAMYFCASRTATGGWQNTEAFFGQGTRLTVV.

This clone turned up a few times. The CDR3 sequence: CAIRDRGLENTIYF. DNA of the CDR3: TGTGCCATCAGGGACAGGGGATTAGAAAACACCATATATTTT. This chain links TRBV10-3 with TRBJ1-3; 9 bases fit TRBD1. The V segment lost 6 bases and the J segment 6 bases; nucleotides outside the gene matches: 6. Germline CDR1 and CDR2: ENHRY and SYGVKD. CDR3 length: 14 residues.

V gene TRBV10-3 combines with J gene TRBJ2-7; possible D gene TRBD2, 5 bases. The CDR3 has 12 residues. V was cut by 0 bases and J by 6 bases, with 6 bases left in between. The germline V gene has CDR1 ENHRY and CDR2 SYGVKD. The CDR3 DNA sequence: TGTGCCATCAGTGAGTCTACTAGCGAGCAGTACTTC. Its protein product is CAISESTSEQYF.

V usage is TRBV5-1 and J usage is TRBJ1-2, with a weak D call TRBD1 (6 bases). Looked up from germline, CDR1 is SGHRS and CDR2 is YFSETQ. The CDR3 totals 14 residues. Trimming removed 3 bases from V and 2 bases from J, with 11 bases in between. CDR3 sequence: CASSSGTRNYGYTF. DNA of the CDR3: TGCGCCAGCAGCTCGGGGACAAGAAACTATGGCTACACCTTC.

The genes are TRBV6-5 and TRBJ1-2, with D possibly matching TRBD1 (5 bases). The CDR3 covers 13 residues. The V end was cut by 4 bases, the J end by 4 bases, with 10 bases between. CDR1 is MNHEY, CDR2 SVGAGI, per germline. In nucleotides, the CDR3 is TGTGCCAGCAGTTTTAAGACAGCCTATGGCTACACCTTC. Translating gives CASSFKTAYGYTF.

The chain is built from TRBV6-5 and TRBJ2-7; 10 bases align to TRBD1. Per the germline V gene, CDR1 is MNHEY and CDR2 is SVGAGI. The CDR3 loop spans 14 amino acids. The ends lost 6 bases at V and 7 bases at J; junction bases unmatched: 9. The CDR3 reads CASSPGTGDGEQYF. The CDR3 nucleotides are TGTGCCAGCAGCCCCGGGACAGGGGACGGGGAGCAGTACTTC.

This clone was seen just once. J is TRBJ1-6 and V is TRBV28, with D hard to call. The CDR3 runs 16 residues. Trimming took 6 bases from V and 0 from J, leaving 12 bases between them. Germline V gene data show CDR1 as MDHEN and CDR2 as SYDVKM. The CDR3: CASSPLTSSYNSPLHF. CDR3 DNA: TGTGCCAGCAGCCCACTCACGAGCTCCTATAATTCACCCCTCCACTTT.

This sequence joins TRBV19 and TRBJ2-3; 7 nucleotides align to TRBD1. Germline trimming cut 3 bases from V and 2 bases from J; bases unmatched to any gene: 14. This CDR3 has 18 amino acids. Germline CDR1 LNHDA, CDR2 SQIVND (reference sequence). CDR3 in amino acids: CASSMIGKQGSLTDTQYF. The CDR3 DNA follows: TGTGCCAGTAGTATGATCGGCAAACAGGGGTCACTCACAGATACGCAGTATTTT. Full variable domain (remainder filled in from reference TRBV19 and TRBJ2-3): DGGITQSPKYLFRKEGQNVTLSCEQNLNHDAMYWYRQDPGQGLRLIYYSQIVNDFQKGDIAEGYSVSREKKESFPLTVTSAQKNPTAFYLCASSMIGKQGSLTDTQYFGPGTRLTVL.

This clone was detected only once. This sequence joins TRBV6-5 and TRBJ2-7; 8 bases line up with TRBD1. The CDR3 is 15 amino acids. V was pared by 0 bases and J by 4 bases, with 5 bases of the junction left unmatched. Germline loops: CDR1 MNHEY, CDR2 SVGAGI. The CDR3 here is CASSYSPGGSYEQYF. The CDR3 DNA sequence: TGTGCCAGCAGTTACTCTCCAGGGGGCTCTTACGAGCAGTACTTC.

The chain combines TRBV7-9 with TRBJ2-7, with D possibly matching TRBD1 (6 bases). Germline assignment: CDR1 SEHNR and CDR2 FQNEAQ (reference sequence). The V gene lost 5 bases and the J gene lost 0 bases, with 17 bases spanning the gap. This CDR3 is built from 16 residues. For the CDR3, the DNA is TGTGCCAGCAGCCCGGCGCTAGGACAGAGCTCCTACGAGCAGTACTTC. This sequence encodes CASSPALGQSSYEQYF.

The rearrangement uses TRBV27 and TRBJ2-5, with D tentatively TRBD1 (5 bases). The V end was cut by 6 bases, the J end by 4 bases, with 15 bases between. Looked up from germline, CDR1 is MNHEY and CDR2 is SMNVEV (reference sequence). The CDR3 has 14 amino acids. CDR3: CASSAQQDLETQYF. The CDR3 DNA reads TGTGCCAGCAGCGCACAACAGGATTTAGAGACCCAGTACTTC.

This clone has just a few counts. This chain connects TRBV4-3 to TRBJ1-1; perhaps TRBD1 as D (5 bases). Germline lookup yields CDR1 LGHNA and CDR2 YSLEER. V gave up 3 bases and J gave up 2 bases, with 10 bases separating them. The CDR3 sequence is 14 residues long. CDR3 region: CASSQRGRNTEAFF. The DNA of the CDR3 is TGCGCCAGCAGCCAGCGGGGCCGAAACACTGAAGCTTTCTTT.

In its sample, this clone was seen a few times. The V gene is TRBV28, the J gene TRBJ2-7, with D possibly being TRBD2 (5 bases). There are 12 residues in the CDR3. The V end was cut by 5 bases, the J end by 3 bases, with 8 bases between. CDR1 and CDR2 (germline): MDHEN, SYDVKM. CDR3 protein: CASSLLVYEQYF. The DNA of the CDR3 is TGTGCCAGCAGTCTACTAGTCTACGAGCAGTACTTC.

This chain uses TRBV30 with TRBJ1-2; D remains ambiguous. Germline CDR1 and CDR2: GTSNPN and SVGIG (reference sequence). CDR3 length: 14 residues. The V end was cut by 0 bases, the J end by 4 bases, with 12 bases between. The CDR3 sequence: CAWSVRNSGYGYTF. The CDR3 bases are TGTGCCTGGAGTGTAAGGAATAGCGGCTATGGCTACACCTTC.

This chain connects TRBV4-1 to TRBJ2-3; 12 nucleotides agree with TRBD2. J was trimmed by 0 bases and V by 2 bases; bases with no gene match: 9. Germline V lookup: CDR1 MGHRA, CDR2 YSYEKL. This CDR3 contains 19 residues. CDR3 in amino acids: CASSQIPELAGGSTDTQYF. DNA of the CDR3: TGCGCCAGCAGCCAAATCCCCGAACTAGCGGGGGGTAGCACAGATACGCAGTATTTT.

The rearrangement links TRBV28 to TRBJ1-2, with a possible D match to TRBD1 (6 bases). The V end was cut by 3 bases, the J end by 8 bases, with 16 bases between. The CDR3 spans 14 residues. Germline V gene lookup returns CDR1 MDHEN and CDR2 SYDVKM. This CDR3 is CASSLAGVSEGYTF. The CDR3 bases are TGTGCCAGCAGTTTGGCAGGGGTCTCGGAGGGCTACACCTTC.

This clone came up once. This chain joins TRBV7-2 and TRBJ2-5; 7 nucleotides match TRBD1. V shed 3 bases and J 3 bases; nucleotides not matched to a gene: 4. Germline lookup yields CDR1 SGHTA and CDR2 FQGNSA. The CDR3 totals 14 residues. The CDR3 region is CASSFGTAKETQYF. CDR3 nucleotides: TGTGCCAGCAGCTTCGGGACAGCGAAAGAGACCCAGTACTTC.

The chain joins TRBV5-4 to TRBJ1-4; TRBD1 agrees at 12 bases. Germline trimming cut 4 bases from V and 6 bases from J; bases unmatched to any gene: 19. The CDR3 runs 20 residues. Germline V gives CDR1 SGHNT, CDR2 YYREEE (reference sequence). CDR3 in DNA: TGTGCCAGCAGCGGCGGGACAGGGGGCGGTCAAGTGGTCTCGGATGAAAAACTGTTTTTT. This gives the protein CASSGGTGGGQVVSDEKLFF.